Listed here are 14 T cell receptor beta chains from one sample, sequenced in a study of blood T cells in healthy people across ages. Next came a second PCR, run for about 6 to 12 cycles, which used a sample-barcoded 5' primer along with a J-beta primer mix. TCRdb re-called the 5' RACE reads with MiXCR, one entry per CDR3 protein. The data hold around 1.5 million distinct CDR3 sequences, with about 31% observed a single time. The sample comprised blood. All receptors derive from a woman in her thirties in good health.

This chain joins TRBV4-1 and TRBJ1-1; a weak D match, TRBD1 (6 bases). Looked up from germline, CDR1 is MGHRA and CDR2 is YSYEKL. Trimming took off 1 base at V and 6 bases at J, with 21 bases between the two ends. The CDR3 extends over 17 amino acids. The CDR3 spells CASSQAPGARVFAEAFF. For the CDR3, the DNA is TGCGCCAGCAGCCAAGCCCCAGGGGCGCGGGTTTTTGCTGAAGCTTTCTTT.

This clonotype was detected only a few times. V usage is TRBV5-1 and J usage is TRBJ1-4; D is unclear. Germline loops: CDR1 SGHRS, CDR2 YFSETQ. Trimming cost V 4 bases and J 4 bases, with 20 bases left between them. This CDR3 spans 17 amino acids. CDR3 residues: CASSPPRIGRSNEKLFF. CDR3 coding DNA: TGCGCCAGCAGCCCCCCCCGGATCGGACGGAGTAATGAAAAACTGTTTTTT.

The chain joins TRBV5-1 to TRBJ2-3, with D tentatively TRBD1 (6 bases). Trimming pared 2 bases from V and 5 bases from J, leaving 12 bases between. Germline values: CDR1 SGHRS, CDR2 YFSETQ. The CDR3 covers 14 residues. The CDR3 DNA is TGCGCCAGCAGCTTTACAGGGATGGGAGATACGCAGTATTTT. Translating it yields CASSFTGMGDTQYF. The variable domain in full, completed from reference TRBV5-1 and TRBJ2-3, reads KAGVTQTPRYLIKTRGQQVTLSCSPISGHRSVSWYQQTPGQGLQFLFEYFSETQRNKGNFPGRFSGRQFSNSRSEMNVSTLELGDSALYLCASSFTGMGDTQYFGPGTRLTVL.

The sample holds many counts of this clonotype. The chain links TRBV5-6 to TRBJ2-7; weak D call: TRBD2 (5 bases). This CDR3 has 14 residues. Germline CDR1 SGHDT, CDR2 YYEEEE. Trimming took 3 bases from V and 4 from J, leaving 14 bases between them. CDR3 coding DNA: TGTGCCAGCAGCTACCGGACGGGGTTATACGAGCAGTACTTC. It codes for CASSYRTGLYEQYF.

The chain has TRBV7-8 and TRBJ2-7; 7 positions agree with TRBD1. CDR1 is SGHVS, CDR2 FQNEAQ, per germline. The ends lost 3 bases at V and 3 bases at J; junction bases unmatched: 11. This CDR3 has 16 amino acids. The CDR3 DNA is TGTGCCAGCAGCTTGACAGGGAAAGGCGGATACTACGAGCAGTACTTC. Encoded protein: CASSLTGKGGYYEQYF. The full variable domain, rest sourced from reference TRBV7-8 and TRBJ2-7, is GAGVSQSPRYKVAKRGQDVALRCDPISGHVSLFWYQQALGQGPEFLTYFQNEAQLDKSGLPSDRFFAERPEGSVSTLKIQRTQQEDSAVYLCASSLTGKGGYYEQYFGPGTRLTVT.

The chain links TRBV7-7 to TRBJ2-3, with D uncertain. V shed 5 bases and J shed 4 bases, with 10 bases lying between them. The CDR3 runs 13 residues. Germline assignment: CDR1 SSHAT and CDR2 FNYEAQ (reference sequence). The CDR3 DNA reads as TGTGCCAGCAGCAACGAGAGAGCAGATACGCAGTATTTT. As protein: CASSNERADTQYF. Using reference TRBV7-7 and TRBJ2-3 for the parts outside the CDR3, the full variable domain is GAGVSQSPRYKVTKRGQDVTLRCDPISSHATLYWYQQALGQGPEFLTYFNYEAQPDKSGLPSDRFSAERPEGSISTLTIQRTEQRDSAMYRCASSNERADTQYFGPGTRLTVL.

In its sample, this clonotype was seen a few times. The chain recombines TRBV27 with TRBJ2-7; no definite D call. The CDR3 extends over 12 amino acids. Germline CDR1 MNHEY, CDR2 SMNVEV (reference sequence). The V and J ends lost 3 bases and 4 bases respectively, with 7 bases between them. The CDR3 DNA sequence: TGTGCCAGCAGTTTGAACCAATACGAGCAGTACTTC. Translated: CASSLNQYEQYF.

The table lists this clonotype with a few counts. The V gene is TRBV12-5, the J gene TRBJ2-3; 10 nucleotides line up with TRBD2. After removal of 1 base from V and 0 bases from J, the junction contained 4 bases not matched to a gene. CDR1 is LGHNT, CDR2 FRNRAP, per germline. The CDR3 consists of 17 residues. CDR3 sequence (DNA): TGTGCTAGTGGTTTGGGGACTAGCGGTTCTAGCACAGATACGCAGTATTTT. Translated: CASGLGTSGSSTDTQYF.

This clonotype was counted only a few times. V usage is TRBV27 and J usage is TRBJ1-2, with 8 bases matching TRBD1. J lost 4 bases, V lost 6 bases, and 4 bases had no gene match. Germline assignment: CDR1 MNHEY and CDR2 SMNVEV (reference sequence). This CDR3 is 13 amino acids long. The CDR3 DNA reads TGTGCCAGCAGGACCGGGACAGGCTATGGCTACACCTTC. Its translation is CASRTGTGYGYTF.

Only a few counts were recorded for this clonotype. CDR3 coding DNA: TGCGCCAGCAGCCCCCGGGGGGGCGATCGCTACACCTTC. As protein: CASSPRGGDRYTF. The chain combines TRBV5-1 with TRBJ1-2; possibly TRBD1 for D (6 bases). The germline gives CDR1 SGHRS, CDR2 YFSETQ. V dropped 4 bases and J dropped 9 bases, with 16 bases sitting between them. This CDR3 region has 13 residues.

This clonotype was detected a few times. DNA for the CDR3: TGTGCCAGCAAACCGAGGGGGCTGGTTAATGAGCAGTTCTTC. This sequence encodes CASKPRGLVNEQFF. V is TRBV6-1 and J is TRBJ2-1; 7 nucleotides align to TRBD1. Germline loops: CDR1 MNHNS, CDR2 SASEGT. This CDR3 has 14 residues. With V trimmed by 7 bases and J by 7 bases, 10 bases remained unmatched.

The sample holds many counts of this clonotype. The genes are TRBV4-1 and TRBJ1-6; TRBD1 is a possible D gene (6 bases). The CDR3 is made up of 15 amino acids. V lost 2 bases, J lost 4 bases, and 9 bases lay in between. From germline, CDR1 is MGHRA and CDR2 YSYEKL. Here the CDR3 DNA reads TGCGCCAGCAGCCAATCGACAGGATATAATTCACCCCTCCACTTT. Protein: CASSQSTGYNSPLHF.

The gene calls are TRBV5-1 and TRBJ2-7; 7 nucleotides line up with TRBD1. This CDR3 has 19 amino acids. Germline loops: CDR1 SGHRS, CDR2 YFSETQ. The V segment lost 4 bases and the J segment 0 bases; nucleotides outside the gene matches: 19. As DNA, the CDR3 is TGCGCCAGCAGCCACCGTGGGGCCGAGGGGGCCTGGAGCTCCTACGAGCAGTACTTC. This codes for CASSHRGAEGAWSSYEQYF.

The gene calls are TRBV20-1 and TRBJ2-3; no clear D gene. The CDR3 extends over 14 amino acids. Germline V lookup: CDR1 DFQATT, CDR2 SNEGSKA (reference sequence). Trimming pared 3 bases from V and 1 base from J, leaving 11 bases between. CDR3 DNA: TGCAGTGCTAGTTCCTATGTGGGCACAGATACGCAGTATTTT. This gives the protein CSASSYVGTDTQYF.